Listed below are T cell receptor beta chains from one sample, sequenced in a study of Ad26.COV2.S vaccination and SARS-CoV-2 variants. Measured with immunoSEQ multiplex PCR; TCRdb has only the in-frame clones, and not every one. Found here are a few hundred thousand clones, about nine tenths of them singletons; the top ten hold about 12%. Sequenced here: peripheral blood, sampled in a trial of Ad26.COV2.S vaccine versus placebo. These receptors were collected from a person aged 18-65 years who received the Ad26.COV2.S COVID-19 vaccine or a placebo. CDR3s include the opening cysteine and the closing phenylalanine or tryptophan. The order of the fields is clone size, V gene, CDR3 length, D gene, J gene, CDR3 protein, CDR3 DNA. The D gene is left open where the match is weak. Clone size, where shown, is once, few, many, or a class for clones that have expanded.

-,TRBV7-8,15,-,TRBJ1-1,CASSSGGLRDTEAFF,TGTGCCAGCAGCTCCGGGGGATTGCGGGACACTGAAGCTTTCTTT
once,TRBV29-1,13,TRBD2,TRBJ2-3,CSVVGGITDTQYF,TGCAGCGTTGTCGGGGGGATCACAGATACGCAGTATTTT
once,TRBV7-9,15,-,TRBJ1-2,CASSLDYQGSYGYTF,TGTGCCAGCAGCTTAGATTATCAGGGGAGCTATGGCTACACCTTC
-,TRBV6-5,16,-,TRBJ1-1,CASSYLGGHLNTEAFF,TGTGCCAGCAGTTACTTAGGTGGACACTTGAACACTGAAGCTTTCTTT
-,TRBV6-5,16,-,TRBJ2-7,CASSYSWGQGSYEQYF,TGTGCCAGCAGTTACTCGTGGGGACAAGGCTCCTACGAGCAGTACTTC
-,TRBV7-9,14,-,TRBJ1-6,CASSLDPPRSPLHF,TGTGCCAGCAGCTTAGATCCACCGCGTTCACCCCTCCACTTT
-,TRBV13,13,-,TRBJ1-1,CASNQGKNTEAFF,TGTGCCAGCAACCAGGGGAAGAACACTGAAGCTTTCTTT
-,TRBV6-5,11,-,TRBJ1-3,CASTRGHTIYF,TGTGCCAGCACCAGGGGTCACACCATATATTTT
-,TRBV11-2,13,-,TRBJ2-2,CASSLRGSGELFF,TGTGCCAGCAGCTTACGAGGATCCGGGGAGCTGTTTTTT
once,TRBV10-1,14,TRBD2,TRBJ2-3,CASSEGLAGDTQYF,TGCGCCAGCAGTGAGGGACTAGCGGGAGATACGCAGTATTTT
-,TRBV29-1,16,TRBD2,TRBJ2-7,CSVEGRLAGGAYEQYF,TGCAGCGTTGAAGGCCGGTTAGCGGGAGGGGCCTACGAGCAGTACTTC
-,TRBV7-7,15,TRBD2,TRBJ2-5,CASSFTGGFQETQYF,TGTGCTAGCAGCTTCACGGGAGGGTTCCAAGAGACCCAGTACTTC
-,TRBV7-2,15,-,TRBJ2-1,CASSPDWSSYNEQFF,TGTGCCAGCAGCCCGGACTGGAGCTCCTACAATGAGCAGTTCTTC
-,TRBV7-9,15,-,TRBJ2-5,CASSRGVFGKETQYF,TGTGCCAGCAGTCGTGGTGTTTTCGGGAAAGAGACCCAGTACTTC
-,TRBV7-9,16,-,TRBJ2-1,CASSLEVNIPYNEQFF,TGTGCCAGCAGCTTAGAGGTAAACATCCCCTACAATGAGCAGTTCTTC
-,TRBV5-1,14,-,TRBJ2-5,CASRFRTDQETQYF,TGCGCCAGCAGATTTAGGACGGACCAAGAGACCCAGTACTTC
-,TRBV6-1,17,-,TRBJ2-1,CASSELPAADSYNEQFF,TGTGCCAGCAGTGAACTCCCAGCGGCCGATTCCTACAATGAGCAGTTCTTC